This TCR beta chain was documented in a study of blood T cell repertoires in COVID-19. Study summary: Samples representing acute and convalescent COVID-19 were sourced from the United States, Italy and Spain. PBMCs, B-cell-depleted T cells, or T cells were the source of the cDNA or gDNA that made up the material.

In the original workflow: Estimates of nucleated cell counts were drawn from the amplification of reference gene primers. Sequencing used immunoSEQ multiplex PCR; TCRdb keeps in-frame clones, though not all of them. V and J calls and clone size are given by that table; D and trimming were obtained from the DNA. The sample records roughly 200,000 clones, around 80% being singletons. This clone was counted only a few times. This CDR3 has 15 residues. The junction had 5 bases not matched to a gene; V was cut back by 0 bases and J by 9 bases. The germline CDR1 and CDR2 sequences are MGHRA and YSYEKL. The sequenced sample consisted of peripheral blood. The gene calls are TRBV4-1 and TRBJ1-5, with TRBD1 matching 10 bases. The origin of this receptor is a woman older than 75 with COVID-19, enrolled during active disease. CDR3 region: CASSQDAGQGMPQHF. CDR3 bases: TGCGCCAGCAGCCAAGATGCGGGACAGGGGATGCCCCAGCATTTT.